This T cell receptor beta chain emerged from a study of T cell repertoires in cytomegalovirus infection. For the study at large: Public TCR beta signature analysis indicated the presence of both CMV infection and matching HLA type.

This clonotype has at least ten counts. What it binds is not known. Each CDR3 protein is one row after TCRdb ran MiXCR on the reads. The profile covers about 400,000 distinct CDR3 sequences, with nearly 35% appearing a single time and roughly 14% taken by the ten largest. V lost 3 bases and J lost 2; bases outside the gene matches: 3. The germline CDR1 and CDR2 sequences are SGHTA and FQGNSA. The CDR3 consists of 16 residues. The chain carries TRBV7-2 and TRBJ1-3; 11 bases fit TRBD1. This receptor was obtained from a human donor in good health (CMV status not recorded). Some clones in this sample may be carry-over from other donors' samples. This sample comprised cultured PBMCs, obtained from culture after CMV antigen stimulation. This CDR3 is CASSFGQGAAGNTIYF. The DNA for the CDR3 is TGTGCCAGCAGCTTCGGACAGGGGGCTGCTGGAAACACCATATATTTT.